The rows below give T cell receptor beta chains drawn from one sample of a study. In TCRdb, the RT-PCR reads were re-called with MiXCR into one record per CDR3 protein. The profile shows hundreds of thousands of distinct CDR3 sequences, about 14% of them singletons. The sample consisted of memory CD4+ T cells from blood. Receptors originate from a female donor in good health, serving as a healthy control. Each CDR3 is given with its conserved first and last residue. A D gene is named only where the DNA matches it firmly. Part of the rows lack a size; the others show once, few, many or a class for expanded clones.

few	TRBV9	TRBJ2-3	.	TGTGCCAGCAGCGTCGCAGCGCGCGCCCTAAGCACAGATACGCAGTATTTT	CASSVAARALSTDTQYF
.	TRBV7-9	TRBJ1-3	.	TGTGCCAGCAGCGCAAGTACAGAGGGAAACACCATATATTTT	CASSASTEGNTIYF
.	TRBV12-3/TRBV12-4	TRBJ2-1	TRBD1	TGTGCCAGCAGTCCACATGACTTTGACAGGGAGAAAAATGAGCAGTTCTTC	CASSPHDFDREKNEQFF
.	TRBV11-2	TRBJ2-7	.	TGTGCCAGCAGCTCGTACGAACAGGGTTTTCCCTACGAGCAGTACTTC	CASSSYEQGFPYEQYF
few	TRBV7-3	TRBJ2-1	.	TGTGCCAGCAGCCAGGGAGAAGACAATGAGCAGTTCTTC	CASSQGEDNEQFF
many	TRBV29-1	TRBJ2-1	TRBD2	TGCAGCGTTGCTTCTAGCGGGATGAGTGGTGAGCAGTTCTTC	CSVASSGMSGEQFF
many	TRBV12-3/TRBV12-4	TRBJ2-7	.	TGTGCCAGCAGTTTAAACACCTACGAGCAGTACTTC	CASSLNTYEQYF
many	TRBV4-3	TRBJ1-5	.	TGCGCCAGCAGCCAAGATCGATGGTTAAATCAGCCCCAGCATTTT	CASSQDRWLNQPQHF
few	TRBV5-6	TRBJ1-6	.	TGTGCCAGCAGCTACAGGGAAGGGGTATCACCCCTCCACTTT	CASSYREGVSPLHF
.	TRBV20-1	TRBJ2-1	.	TGCAGTGCTCCGAGCGGAGGGGGAATCAATGAGCAGTTCTTC	CSAPSGGGINEQFF
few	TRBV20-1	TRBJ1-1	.	TGCAGTGCTAGAGATCCGAGGGGGGCCAGGACTGAAGCTTTCTTT	CSARDPRGARTEAFF
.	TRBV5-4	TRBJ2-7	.	TGTGCCAGCAGCCCAGGCAGGGCAACCTACGAGCAGTACTTC	CASSPGRATYEQYF
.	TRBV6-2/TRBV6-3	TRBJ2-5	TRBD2	TGTGCCAGCAAAATTAGCGGGACCTCAGAGACCCAGTACTTC	CASKISGTSETQYF
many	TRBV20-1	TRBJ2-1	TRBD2	TGCAGTGCTACCCAGGGACTAGCGGAATCCTACAATGAGCAGTTCTTC	CSATQGLAESYNEQFF
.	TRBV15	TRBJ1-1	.	TGTGCCACCAGCAGCCAAAGGACAGCGAACACTGAAGCTTTCTTT	CATSSQRTANTEAFF
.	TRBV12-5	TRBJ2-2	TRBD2	TGTGCTAGTGGCCTTGAAGCGGGGCTGAACACCGGGGAGCTGTTTTTT	CASGLEAGLNTGELFF
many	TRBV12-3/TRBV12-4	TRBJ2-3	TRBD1	TGTGCCAGCAGAGCCACAGGGGTGGATACGCAGTATTTT	CASRATGVDTQYF